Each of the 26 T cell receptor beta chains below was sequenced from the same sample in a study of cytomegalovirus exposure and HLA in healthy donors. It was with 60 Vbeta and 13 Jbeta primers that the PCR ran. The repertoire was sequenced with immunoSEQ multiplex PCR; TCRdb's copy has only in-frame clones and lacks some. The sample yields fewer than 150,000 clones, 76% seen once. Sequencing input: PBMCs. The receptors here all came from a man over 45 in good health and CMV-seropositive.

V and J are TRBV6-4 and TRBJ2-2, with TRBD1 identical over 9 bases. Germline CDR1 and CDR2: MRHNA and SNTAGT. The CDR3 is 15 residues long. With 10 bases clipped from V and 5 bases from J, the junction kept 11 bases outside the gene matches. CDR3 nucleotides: TGTGCCACCCGAGCTACAGGGGGCAGAACCGGGGAGCTGTTTTTT. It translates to CATRATGGRTGELFF.

CDR3: CASSETGQDQPQHF. DNA of the CDR3: TGCGCCAGCAGTGAAACGGGACAGGATCAGCCCCAGCATTTT. The V gene is TRBV10-2, the J gene TRBJ1-5; 8 bases are shared with TRBD1. V was clipped by 3 bases and J by 5 bases; unmatched bases: 3. The CDR3 covers 14 residues. Per germline, CDR1 WSHSY and CDR2 SAAADI.

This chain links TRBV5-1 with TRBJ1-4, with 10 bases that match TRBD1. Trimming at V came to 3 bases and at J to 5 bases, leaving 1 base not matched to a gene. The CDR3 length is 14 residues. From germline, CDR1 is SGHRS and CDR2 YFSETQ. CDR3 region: CASSSGQGNEKLFF. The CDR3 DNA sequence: TGCGCCAGCAGCTCGGGACAGGGGAATGAAAAACTGTTTTTT.

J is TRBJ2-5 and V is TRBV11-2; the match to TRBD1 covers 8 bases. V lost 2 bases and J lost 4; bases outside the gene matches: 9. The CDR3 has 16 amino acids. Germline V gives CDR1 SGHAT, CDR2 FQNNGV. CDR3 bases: TGTGCCAGCAGCTTATTCTCCGGACAGGGTCTAGAGACCCAGTACTTC. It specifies CASSLFSGQGLETQYF.

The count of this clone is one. DNA of the CDR3: TGTGCCAGCAGCTTGGGCGGGATTAGCACAGATACGCAGTATTTT. The encoded protein is CASSLGGISTDTQYF. The chain couples TRBV5-6 to TRBJ2-3; D possibly corresponds to TRBD2 (6 bases). The germline CDR1 and CDR2 sequences are SGHDT and YYEEEE. The CDR3 is 15 amino acids. The V gene lost 0 bases and the J gene lost 0 bases, with 8 bases spanning the gap.

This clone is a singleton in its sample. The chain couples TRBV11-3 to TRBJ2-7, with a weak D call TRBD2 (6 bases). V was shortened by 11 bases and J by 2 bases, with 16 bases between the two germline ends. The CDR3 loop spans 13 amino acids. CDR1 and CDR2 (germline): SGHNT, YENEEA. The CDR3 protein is CASLRRGPYEQYF. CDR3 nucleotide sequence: TGTGCCTCGCTAAGGCGGGGCCCCTACGAGCAGTACTTC.

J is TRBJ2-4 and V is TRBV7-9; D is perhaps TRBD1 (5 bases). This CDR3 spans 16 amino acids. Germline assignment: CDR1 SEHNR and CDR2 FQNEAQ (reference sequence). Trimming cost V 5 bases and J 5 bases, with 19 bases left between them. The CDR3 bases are TGTGCCAGCAGCGTCAGGCCGGGCTGGGGCCAAAACATTCAGTACTTC. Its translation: CASSVRPGWGQNIQYF.

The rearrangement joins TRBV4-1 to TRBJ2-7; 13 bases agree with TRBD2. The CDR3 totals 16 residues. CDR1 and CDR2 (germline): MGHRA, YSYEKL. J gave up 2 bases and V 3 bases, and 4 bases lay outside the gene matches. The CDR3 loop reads CASSQEGLAGAYEQYF. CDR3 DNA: TGCGCCAGCAGCCAGGAAGGACTAGCGGGAGCCTACGAGCAGTACTTC.

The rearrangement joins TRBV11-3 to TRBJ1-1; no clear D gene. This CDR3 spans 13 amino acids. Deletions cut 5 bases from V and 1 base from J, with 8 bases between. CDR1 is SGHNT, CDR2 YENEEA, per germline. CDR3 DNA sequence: TGTGCCAGCAGCCTTACAGCGAACACTGAAGCTTTCTTT. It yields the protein CASSLTANTEAFF.

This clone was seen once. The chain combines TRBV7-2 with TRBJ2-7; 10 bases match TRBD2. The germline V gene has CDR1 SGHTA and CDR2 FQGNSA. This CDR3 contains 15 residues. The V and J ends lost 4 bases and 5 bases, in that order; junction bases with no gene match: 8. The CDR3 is CASSYLSGGWDEQYF. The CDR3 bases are TGTGCCAGCAGCTACCTTAGCGGGGGGTGGGACGAGCAGTACTTC.

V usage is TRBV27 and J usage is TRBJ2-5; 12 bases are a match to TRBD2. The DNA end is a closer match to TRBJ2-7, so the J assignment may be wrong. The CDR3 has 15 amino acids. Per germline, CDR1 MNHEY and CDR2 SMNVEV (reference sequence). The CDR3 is CASQGLAGSEDEQYF. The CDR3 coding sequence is TGTGCCAGTCAGGGACTAGCGGGTAGCGAGGACGAGCAGTACTTC.

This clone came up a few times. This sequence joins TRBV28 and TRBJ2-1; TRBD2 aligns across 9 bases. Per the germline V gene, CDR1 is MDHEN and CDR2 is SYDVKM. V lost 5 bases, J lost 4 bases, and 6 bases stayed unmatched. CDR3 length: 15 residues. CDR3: CASSGAGGLYNEQFF. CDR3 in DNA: TGTGCCAGCAGTGGGGCGGGAGGGTTATACAATGAGCAGTTCTTC.

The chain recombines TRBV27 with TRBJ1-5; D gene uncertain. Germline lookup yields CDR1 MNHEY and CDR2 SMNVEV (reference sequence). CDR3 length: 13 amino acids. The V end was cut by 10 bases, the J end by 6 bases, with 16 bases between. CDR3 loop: CATKEGWSQPQHF. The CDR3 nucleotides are TGTGCCACTAAGGAAGGCTGGAGTCAGCCCCAGCATTTT.

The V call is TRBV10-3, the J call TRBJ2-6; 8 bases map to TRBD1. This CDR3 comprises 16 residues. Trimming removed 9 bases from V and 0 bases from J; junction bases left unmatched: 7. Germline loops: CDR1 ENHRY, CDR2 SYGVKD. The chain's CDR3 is CAMGTGSSSGANVLTF. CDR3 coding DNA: TGTGCCATGGGGACAGGCAGTAGCTCTGGGGCCAACGTCCTGACTTTC.

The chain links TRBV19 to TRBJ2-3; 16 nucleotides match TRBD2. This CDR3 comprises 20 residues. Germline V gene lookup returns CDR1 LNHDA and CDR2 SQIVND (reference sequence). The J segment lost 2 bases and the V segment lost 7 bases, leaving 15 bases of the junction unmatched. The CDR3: CASIPPGLAGGWRTTDTQYF. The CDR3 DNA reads TGTGCCAGTATCCCCCCGGGACTAGCGGGAGGGTGGAGGACCACAGATACGCAGTATTTT. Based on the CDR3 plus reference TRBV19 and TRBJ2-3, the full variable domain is DGGITQSPKYLFRKEGQNVTLSCEQNLNHDAMYWYRQDPGQGLRLIYYSQIVNDFQKGDIAEGYSVSREKKESFPLTVTSAQKNPTAFYLCASIPPGLAGGWRTTDTQYFGPGTRLTVL.

The CDR3 bases are TGTGCCAGCAGAGCCGGGACAGGACGGTACTTC. Encoded protein: CASRAGTGRYF. The rearrangement links TRBV6-5 to TRBJ2-5; TRBD1 aligns across 8 bases. CDR1 and CDR2 from the germline V gene are MNHEY and SVGAGI. J was trimmed by 13 bases and V by 6 bases; bases with no gene match: 7. The length of the CDR3 is 11 residues.

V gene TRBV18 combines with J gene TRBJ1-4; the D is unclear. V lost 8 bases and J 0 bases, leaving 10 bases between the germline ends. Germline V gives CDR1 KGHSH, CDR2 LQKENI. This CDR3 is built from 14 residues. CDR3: CASGEGATNEKLFF. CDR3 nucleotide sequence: TGTGCCAGCGGTGAGGGAGCAACTAATGAAAAACTGTTTTTT.

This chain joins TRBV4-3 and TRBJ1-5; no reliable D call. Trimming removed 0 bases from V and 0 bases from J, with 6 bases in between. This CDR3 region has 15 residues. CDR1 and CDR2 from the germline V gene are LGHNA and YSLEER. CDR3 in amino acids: CASSQDTNSNQPQHF. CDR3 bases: TGCGCCAGCAGCCAAGATACTAATAGCAATCAGCCCCAGCATTTT.

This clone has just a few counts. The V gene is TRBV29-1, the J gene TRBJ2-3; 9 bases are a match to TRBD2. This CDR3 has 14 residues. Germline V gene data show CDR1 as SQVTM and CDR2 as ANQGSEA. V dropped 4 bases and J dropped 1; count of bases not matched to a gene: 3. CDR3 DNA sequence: TGCAGCGTTGCATGGACTAGCGGCACAGATACGCAGTATTTT. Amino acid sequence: CSVAWTSGTDTQYF.

The CDR3, as DNA: TGTGCCAGCACCATACCCGGGGACAGCTGGAAACTGTTTTTT. This sequence encodes CASTIPGDSWKLFF. V gene TRBV28 combines with J gene TRBJ1-4, with TRBD1 matching 7 bases. After removal of 7 bases from V and 11 bases from J, the junction contained 13 bases not matched to a gene. Per germline, CDR1 MDHEN and CDR2 SYDVKM. This CDR3 has 14 amino acids.

The CDR3 spells CASSSVAGLNTGELFF. The CDR3 DNA reads as TGTGCCAGCAGTTCGGTGGCGGGACTCAACACCGGGGAGCTGTTTTTT. The chain employs TRBV27 and TRBJ2-2; maybe TRBD2 (6 bases). This CDR3 spans 16 amino acids. Germline loops: CDR1 MNHEY, CDR2 SMNVEV (reference sequence). Trimming cost V 4 bases and J 2 bases, with 14 bases left between them.

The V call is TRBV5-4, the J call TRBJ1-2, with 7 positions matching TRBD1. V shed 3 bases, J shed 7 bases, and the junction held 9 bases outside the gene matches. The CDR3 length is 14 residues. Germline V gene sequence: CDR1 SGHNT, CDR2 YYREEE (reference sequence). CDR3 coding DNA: TGTGCCAGCAGCTCCGGGACAGCCTTTACTGGCTACACCTTC. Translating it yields CASSSGTAFTGYTF.

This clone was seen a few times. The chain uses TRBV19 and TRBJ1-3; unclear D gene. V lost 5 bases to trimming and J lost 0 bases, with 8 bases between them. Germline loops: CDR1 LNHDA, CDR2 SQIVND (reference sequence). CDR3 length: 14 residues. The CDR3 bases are TGTGCCAGTAGTGCGGGCGGCTCTGGAAACACCATATATTTT. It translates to CASSAGGSGNTIYF.

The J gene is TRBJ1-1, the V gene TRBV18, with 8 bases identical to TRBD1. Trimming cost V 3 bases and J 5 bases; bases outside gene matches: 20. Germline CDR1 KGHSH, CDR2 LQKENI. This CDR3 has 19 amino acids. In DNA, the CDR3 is TGTGCCAGCTCACCGGATTGGACAGGGCCAAAACAAGGGGAGACTGAAGCTTTCTTT. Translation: CASSPDWTGPKQGETEAFF.

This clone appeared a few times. The DNA of the CDR3 is TGTGCCAGTAGTATTTCAGGTGAAGCTTTCTTT. Translating it yields CASSISGEAFF. This sequence joins TRBV19 and TRBJ1-1, with no clear D. CDR3 length equals 11 residues. Germline CDR1 reads LNHDA; CDR2 reads SQIVND (reference sequence). Trimming pared 3 bases from V and 7 bases from J, leaving 6 bases between.

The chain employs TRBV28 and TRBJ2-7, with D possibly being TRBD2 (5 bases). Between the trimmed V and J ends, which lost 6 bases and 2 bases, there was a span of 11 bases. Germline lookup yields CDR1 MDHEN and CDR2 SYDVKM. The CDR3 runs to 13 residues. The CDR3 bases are TGTGCCAGCAGGGCTAGCAGACCCTACGAGCAGTACTTC. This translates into CASRASRPYEQYF.